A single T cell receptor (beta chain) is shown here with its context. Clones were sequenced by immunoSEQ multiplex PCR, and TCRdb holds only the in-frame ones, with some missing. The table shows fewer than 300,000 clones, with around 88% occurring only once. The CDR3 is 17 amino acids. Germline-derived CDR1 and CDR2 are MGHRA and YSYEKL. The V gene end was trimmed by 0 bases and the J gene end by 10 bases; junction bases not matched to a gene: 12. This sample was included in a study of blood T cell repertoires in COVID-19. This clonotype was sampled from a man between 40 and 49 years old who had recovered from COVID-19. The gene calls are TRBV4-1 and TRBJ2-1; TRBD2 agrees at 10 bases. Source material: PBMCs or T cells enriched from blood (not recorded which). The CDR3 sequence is CASSQDGRLAGVNEQFF. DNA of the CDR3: TGCGCCAGCAGCCAAGATGGGCGCCTAGCGGGAGTAAACGAGCAGTTCTTC.